This T cell receptor beta chain was identified during a study of T-cell reconstitution after alpha-beta-depleted transplantation in children. As it was prepared, the TCRbeta library received unique molecular identifiers. A single record per CDR3 protein comes from TCRdb applying MiXCR to the PCR reads. The data show around 130,000 distinct CDR3 sequences, approximately 8.7% seen once. CDR1 is SGHDT, CDR2 YYEEEE, per germline. This CDR3 contains 14 residues. Trimming cost V 4 bases and J 4 bases, with 14 bases left between them. This clonotype was counted between two and nine times. Its antigen is unidentified. Regarding the study as a whole: Recipient T cells and thymic progenitors that survived gave rise to the high TCRbeta diversity observed at day 60 in some patients. The study reportedly traced alpha-beta T cells about two months after transplant to several hundred expanded graft clones. T cells produced anew were the main source of T-cell counts and diversity one year after transplant.

This sequence was found in a girl under three years old who had a stem cell transplant for combined immunodeficiency, so the T cells may come from the graft donor. V and J are TRBV5-6 and TRBJ1-1; the D gene is possibly TRBD1 (5 bases). The sample in question was PBMCs, mostly from graft donor cells, obtained 180 days after TCRalphabeta/CD19-depleted stem cell transplant. The CDR3 region has the DNA TGTGCCAGCAGCCTCCTGAGGGGAAGCACTGAAGCTTTCTTT. The encoded protein is CASSLLRGSTEAFF.